Below, 30 T cell receptor beta chains from the same sample are listed, as sequenced in a study of response to subunit inactivated influenza vaccine. Via MiXCR, TCRdb re-called the RT-PCR reads, giving one row per CDR3 protein. The profile shows about 700,000 distinct CDR3 sequences, approximately 14% of them singletons. The specimen comprised PBMCs from blood, sampled about 12 days after vaccination. The receptors come from a man aged 45-65 years who received an inactivated influenza vaccine.

The V and J genes are TRBV10-3 and TRBJ2-3; D is uncertain. This CDR3 region has 13 residues. Trimming shortened V by 1 base and J by 3 bases, and 5 bases separated the two germline ends. Per the germline V gene, CDR1 is ENHRY and CDR2 is SYGVKD. CDR3 loop: CAISEYTTDTQYF. The CDR3 nucleotides read TGTGCCATCAGTGAGTACACTACAGATACGCAGTATTTT.

This chain links TRBV4-2 with TRBJ2-1; D call uncertain. The CDR3 runs 15 residues. V was cut by 4 bases and J by 0 bases, with 10 bases left in between. From germline, CDR1 is LGHNA and CDR2 YNFKEQ. This chain's CDR3 is CASSPIQSSYNEQFF. The CDR3 region has the DNA TGTGCCAGCAGCCCCATTCAATCCTCCTACAATGAGCAGTTCTTC.

The chain combines TRBV7-7 with TRBJ2-6; D is ambiguous. The CDR3 runs 14 residues. Germline V gene lookup returns CDR1 SSHAT and CDR2 FNYEAQ (reference sequence). Trimming took 5 bases from V and 2 from J, leaving 7 bases between them. CDR3 coding DNA: TGTGCCAGCAGCCCTAGTACTGGGGCCAACGTCCTGACTTTC. The encoded protein is CASSPSTGANVLTF.

This clonotype showed up just once. The V gene is TRBV6-1, the J gene TRBJ1-6; the match to TRBD1 covers 7 bases. There are 13 residues in the CDR3. J lost 8 bases, V lost 7 bases, and 5 bases had no gene match. CDR1 is MNHNS and CDR2 is SASEGT in the germline V gene. CDR3 in DNA: TGTGCCAGCAAAAAGACAGGGCATTCACCCCTCCACTTT. Amino acids: CASKKTGHSPLHF.

This clonotype was recorded a few times. V and J are TRBV28 and TRBJ1-5; TRBD1 aligns across 10 bases. The germline CDR1 and CDR2 sequences are MDHEN and SYDVKM. Trimming at V came to 5 bases and at J to 4 bases, leaving 8 bases not matched to a gene. The CDR3 has 16 residues. The CDR3 loop is CASSLLPGQGNQPQHF. In nucleotides, the CDR3 is TGTGCCAGCAGTCTCCTCCCGGGACAGGGGAATCAGCCCCAGCATTTT.

The chain is built from TRBV7-3 and TRBJ2-1; 9 bases line up with TRBD2. Per germline, CDR1 SGHTA and CDR2 FQGTGA. The V gene end was trimmed by 5 bases and the J gene end by 5 bases; junction bases not matched to a gene: 13. The CDR3 has 17 amino acids. The CDR3 region is CASSVSGTSRSNNEQFF. CDR3 coding DNA: TGTGCCAGCAGCGTATCCGGGACTAGCAGAAGTAACAATGAGCAGTTCTTC.

Only a few counts were recorded for this clonotype. V is TRBV5-1 and J is TRBJ2-2, with unresolved D. CDR3 length: 14 residues. CDR1 is SGHRS, CDR2 YFSETQ, per germline. V lost 2 bases to trimming and J lost 2 bases, with 7 bases between them. CDR3 loop: CASSFYPNTGELFF. DNA of the CDR3: TGCGCCAGCAGCTTCTACCCCAACACCGGGGAGCTGTTTTTT.

The J gene is TRBJ2-5, the V gene TRBV1; the table's D call, TRBD1, has no DNA check behind it. TRBV1 represents a pseudogene. There are 12 residues in the CDR3. As DNA, the CDR3 is TGCACCACCGGGACAGCTGAAGAGACCCAGTACTTC. Residues: CTTGTAEETQYF.

This chain uses TRBV7-2 with TRBJ2-7, with D tentatively TRBD2 (5 bases). This CDR3 is built from 13 residues. V dropped 6 bases and J dropped 6 bases, with 15 bases sitting between them. CDR1 and CDR2 from the germline V gene are SGHTA and FQGNSA. The CDR3 nucleotides read TGTGCCAGCAGACGAGGGCCTCGCCCCGAGCAGTACTTC. Residues: CASRRGPRPEQYF.

The V gene is TRBV29-1, the J gene TRBJ2-5; the D gene could be TRBD1 or TRBD2 (5 bases each). In germline, CDR1 is SQVTM, CDR2 ANQGSEA. This CDR3 contains 12 residues. V dropped 6 bases and J dropped 9 bases, with 17 bases sitting between them. The CDR3, as DNA: TGCAGCGTCCGGGACGGGATGAGGGCCCAGTACTTC. It translates to CSVRDGMRAQYF.

V and J are TRBV12-3 or TRBV12-4 and TRBJ2-7; D is unclear. The CDR3 runs to 13 residues. The V end was cut by 6 bases, the J end by 2 bases, with 11 bases between. CDR3 protein: CASSGEVTYEQYF. The CDR3 DNA reads TGTGCCAGCAGCGGCGAGGTAACCTACGAGCAGTACTTC.

V gene TRBV11-1 combines with J gene TRBJ2-3; 9 bases agree with TRBD2. CDR3 length: 20 residues. The germline V gene has CDR1 SGHAT and CDR2 FQDESV (reference sequence). J lost 0 bases, V lost 1 base, and 14 bases had no gene match. As DNA, the CDR3 is TGTGCCAGCAGCTTAGTAACTTCTAGCGGGGAATGGACAAGCACAGATACGCAGTATTTT. Its translation: CASSLVTSSGEWTSTDTQYF.

The chain has TRBV5-8 and TRBJ1-4; no reliable D call. The CDR3 contains 16 residues. Trimming took 4 bases from V and 0 from J, leaving 13 bases between them. The germline gives CDR1 SGHTS, CDR2 YDEGEE. The CDR3 region has the DNA TGTGCCAGCAGCCGCCGACCTATTGCAACTAATGAAAAACTGTTTTTT. Translation gives CASSRRPIATNEKLFF.

This clonotype was recorded a few times. The rearrangement uses TRBV7-2 and TRBJ2-3; D perhaps matches TRBD1 (6 bases). The CDR3 loop spans 14 amino acids. V was pared by 5 bases and J by 0 bases, with 9 bases between. CDR1 and CDR2 from the germline V gene are SGHTA and FQGNSA. The CDR3 DNA reads as TGTGCCAGCAGCACAGGGTTCAGCACAGATACGCAGTATTTT. Its translation: CASSTGFSTDTQYF.

The rearrangement links TRBV9 to TRBJ2-1; either TRBD1 or TRBD2 may supply D (6 bases each). V was shortened by 4 bases and J by 3 bases, with 14 bases between the two germline ends. The germline V gene encodes CDR1 SGDLS and CDR2 YYNGEE. CDR3 size: 15 residues. CDR3 in amino acids: CASSRGAGFYNEQFF. The CDR3 region has the DNA TGTGCCAGCAGCAGGGGGGCCGGTTTCTACAATGAGCAGTTCTTC.

This clonotype was recorded a few times. The chain joins TRBV30 to TRBJ2-2, with TRBD1 as a possible D gene (6 bases). This CDR3 is 15 amino acids long. The germline CDR1 and CDR2 sequences are GTSNPN and SVGIG (reference sequence). V lost 2 bases and J lost 3, with 13 bases in between. CDR3 sequence reads: CAWSTTGSYTGELFF. In DNA, the CDR3 is TGTGCCTGGAGTACAACAGGGTCGTACACCGGGGAGCTGTTTTTT.

There are a few counts of this clonotype. V and J are TRBV6-1 and TRBJ2-1, with 8 bases matching TRBD1. Trimming took 6 bases from V and 7 from J; bases not matched to a gene: 11. The CDR3 covers 15 residues. In germline, CDR1 is MNHNS, CDR2 SASEGT. The CDR3 protein is CASRLWTGPHNEQFF. For the CDR3, the DNA is TGTGCCAGCAGGCTCTGGACAGGGCCCCATAATGAGCAGTTCTTC.

A few counts support this clonotype. The V and J genes are TRBV9 and TRBJ2-2, with TRBD2 as a possible D gene (6 bases). The V end was cut by 3 bases, the J end by 6 bases, with 21 bases between. Germline-derived CDR1 and CDR2 are SGDLS and YYNGEE. The CDR3 contains 17 residues. The CDR3 spells CASSEEPSARGAGELFF. The CDR3 bases are TGTGCCAGCAGCGAGGAACCTAGCGCTCGAGGGGCCGGGGAGCTGTTTTTT.

The chain joins TRBV28 to TRBJ2-3; the D gene is possibly TRBD2 (8 bases). Germline CDR1 MDHEN, CDR2 SYDVKM. The V and J ends lost 6 bases and 2 bases respectively, with 18 bases between them. The CDR3 loop spans 16 amino acids. CDR3 residues: CASSPPGGGFTDTQYF. In DNA, the CDR3 is TGTGCCAGCAGCCCCCCGGGAGGGGGCTTCACAGATACGCAGTATTTT.

This clonotype was picked up a small number of times. The V and J genes are TRBV20-1 and TRBJ2-7; tentative D call: TRBD1 (6 bases). Germline V gives CDR1 DFQATT, CDR2 SNEGSKA (reference sequence). V shed 4 bases and J shed 1 base, with 8 bases lying between them. CDR3 length equals 12 residues. CDR3 nucleotides: TGCAGTGCTAACAGGGTTTCCTACGAGCAGTACTTC. As protein: CSANRVSYEQYF.

This clonotype was counted many times. J is TRBJ2-2 and V is TRBV3-1; D remains ambiguous. The germline V gene encodes CDR1 LGHDT and CDR2 YNNKEL (reference sequence). The ends were cut back, 1 base at V and 0 bases at J, with 3 bases in the middle. The CDR3 has 14 residues. As DNA, the CDR3 is TGTGCCAGCAGCCAAGGCACGAACACCGGGGAGCTGTTTTTT. Translating it yields CASSQGTNTGELFF.

The sample holds a few counts of this clonotype. The chain carries TRBV29-1 and TRBJ1-1; D remains ambiguous. V gave up 4 bases and J gave up 5 bases, with 17 bases separating them. CDR3 length: 14 amino acids. Germline V lookup: CDR1 SQVTM, CDR2 ANQGSEA. DNA of the CDR3: TGCAGCGTTGGGGCAGCTCAATCGGCAACTGAAGCTTTCTTT. Translated, it gives CSVGAAQSATEAFF.

The rearrangement uses TRBV10-3 and TRBJ1-6; TRBD1 agrees at 8 bases. Germline trimming cut 10 bases from V and 7 bases from J; bases unmatched to any gene: 9. The CDR3 loop spans 14 amino acids. Germline V gene data show CDR1 as ENHRY and CDR2 as SYGVKD. This CDR3 reads CATNQGAKNSPLHF. CDR3 in DNA: TGTGCCACTAACCAGGGGGCCAAGAATTCACCCCTCCACTTT.

This clonotype was observed at least ten times. J is TRBJ1-1 and V is TRBV7-8, with D unresolved. Germline-derived CDR1 and CDR2 are SGHVS and FQNEAQ. The CDR3 runs 15 residues. Trimming removed 1 base from V and 1 base from J, with 10 bases in between. This chain's CDR3 is CASSLVEERNTEAFF. The CDR3 coding sequence is TGTGCCAGCAGCTTAGTGGAAGAAAGGAACACTGAAGCTTTCTTT.

The chain employs TRBV20-1 and TRBJ2-5; weak D call: TRBD1 (6 bases). The CDR3 runs 14 residues. Germline V CDR1 and CDR2: DFQATT, SNEGSKA (reference sequence). V was shortened by 2 bases and J by 2 bases, with 12 bases between the two germline ends. The CDR3 DNA follows: TGCAGTGCTAGACGGGACATCCAGCAAGAGACCCAGTACTTC. Translation: CSARRDIQQETQYF.

The J gene is TRBJ1-5, the V gene TRBV20-1, with 7 bases lining up with TRBD1. The CDR3 consists of 14 residues. The germline gives CDR1 DFQATT, CDR2 SNEGSKA (reference sequence). With V trimmed by 3 bases and J by 7 bases, 9 bases remained unmatched. The CDR3 DNA reads as TGCAGTGCTAGTCCTGACAGGGTTCGGCAGCCCCAGCATTTT. Translation gives CSASPDRVRQPQHF.

The chain links TRBV6-6 to TRBJ2-7; perhaps TRBD1 as D (6 bases). CDR1 is MNHNY, CDR2 SVGAGI, per germline (reference sequence). The CDR3 spans 12 residues. Trimming took off 5 bases at V and 7 bases at J, with 12 bases between the two ends. Written as DNA, the CDR3 is TGTGCCAGCAGTGGTCACAGGGTGGAGCAGTACTTC. This sequence encodes CASSGHRVEQYF.

This clonotype has just a few counts. The J gene is TRBJ2-7, the V gene TRBV20-1; 9 nucleotides align to TRBD1. CDR1 DFQATT and CDR2 SNEGSKA come from the germline V gene (reference sequence). J lost 3 bases, V lost 6 bases, and 9 bases had no gene match. The CDR3 is 14 amino acids. The CDR3 protein is CSATTTGGNYEQYF. CDR3 in DNA: TGCAGTGCAACGACGACAGGGGGGAACTACGAGCAGTACTTC.

In its sample, this clonotype was seen many times. The CDR3 nucleotides read TGCAGCGTTGCTTCGCACTCTGGAAACACCATATATTTT. Protein sequence: CSVASHSGNTIYF. This chain joins TRBV29-1 and TRBJ1-3, with no clear D. V lost 4 bases, J lost 0 bases, and 7 bases lay in between. Germline CDR1 and CDR2: SQVTM and ANQGSEA. This CDR3 comprises 13 residues. The full variable domain, completed using reference TRBV29-1 and TRBJ1-3, is SAVISQKPSRDICQRGTSLTIQCQVDSQVTMMFWYRQQPGQSLTLIATANQGSEATYESGFVIDKFPISRPNLTFSTLTVSNMSPEDSSIYLCSVASHSGNTIYFGEGSWLTVV.

Many counts were recorded for this clonotype. This chain uses TRBV20-1 with TRBJ1-1; perhaps TRBD1 as D (6 bases). V was trimmed by 3 bases and J by 1 base, leaving 12 bases between them. This CDR3 has 14 amino acids. Per germline, CDR1 DFQATT and CDR2 SNEGSKA (reference sequence). In DNA form, the CDR3 reads TGCAGTGCTAGGGCGGGACACGAGAACACTGAAGCTTTCTTT. It translates to CSARAGHENTEAFF.